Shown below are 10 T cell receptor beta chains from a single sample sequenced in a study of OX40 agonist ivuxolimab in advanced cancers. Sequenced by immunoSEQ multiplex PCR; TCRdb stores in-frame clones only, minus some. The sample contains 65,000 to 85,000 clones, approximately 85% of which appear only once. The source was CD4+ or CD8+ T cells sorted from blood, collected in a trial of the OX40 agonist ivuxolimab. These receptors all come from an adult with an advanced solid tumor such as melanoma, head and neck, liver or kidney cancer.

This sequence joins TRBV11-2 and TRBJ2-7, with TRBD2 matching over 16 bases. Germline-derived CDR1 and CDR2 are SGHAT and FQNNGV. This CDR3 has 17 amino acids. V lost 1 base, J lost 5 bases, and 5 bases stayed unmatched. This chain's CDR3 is CASSLVGLAGGPHEQYF. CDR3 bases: TGTGCCAGCAGCTTAGTGGGACTAGCGGGGGGGCCCCACGAGCAGTACTTC.

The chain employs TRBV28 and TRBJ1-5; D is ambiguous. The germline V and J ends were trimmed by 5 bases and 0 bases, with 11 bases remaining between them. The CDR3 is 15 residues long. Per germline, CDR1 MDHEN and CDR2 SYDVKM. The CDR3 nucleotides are TGTGCCAGCAGTCTTGCCCTCTCTAGCAATCAGCCCCAGCATTTT. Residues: CASSLALSSNQPQHF.

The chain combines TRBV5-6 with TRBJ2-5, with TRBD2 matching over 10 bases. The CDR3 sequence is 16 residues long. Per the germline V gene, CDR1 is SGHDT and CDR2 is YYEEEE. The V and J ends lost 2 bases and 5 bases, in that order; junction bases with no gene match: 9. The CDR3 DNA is TGTGCCAGCAGCTTCCTAGCGGGGGTCATCGGGGAGACCCAGTACTTC. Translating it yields CASSFLAGVIGETQYF.

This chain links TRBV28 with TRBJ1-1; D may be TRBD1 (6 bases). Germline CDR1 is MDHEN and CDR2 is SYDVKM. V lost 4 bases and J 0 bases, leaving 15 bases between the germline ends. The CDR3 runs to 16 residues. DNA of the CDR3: TGTGCCAGCAGTTCCGGACAGAGGGGCATGAACACTGAAGCTTTCTTT. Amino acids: CASSSGQRGMNTEAFF.

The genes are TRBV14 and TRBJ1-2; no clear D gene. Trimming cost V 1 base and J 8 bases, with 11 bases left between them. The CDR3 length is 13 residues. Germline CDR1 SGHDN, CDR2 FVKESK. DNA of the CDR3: TGTGCCAGCAGCCAAGGAGAGCGCTGGGGCTACACCTTC. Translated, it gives CASSQGERWGYTF.

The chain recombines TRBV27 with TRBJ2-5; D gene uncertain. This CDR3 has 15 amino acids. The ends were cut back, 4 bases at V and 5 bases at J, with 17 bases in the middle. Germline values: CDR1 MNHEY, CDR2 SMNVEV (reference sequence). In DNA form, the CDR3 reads TGTGCCAGCAGTTCCCGTGGCCCCCCGGCGGAGACCCAGTACTTC. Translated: CASSSRGPPAETQYF.

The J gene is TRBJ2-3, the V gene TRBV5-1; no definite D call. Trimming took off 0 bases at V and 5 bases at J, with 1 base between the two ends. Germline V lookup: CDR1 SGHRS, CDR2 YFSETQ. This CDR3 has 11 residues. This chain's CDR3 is CASSLEDTQYF. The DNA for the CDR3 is TGCGCCAGCAGCTTGGAAGATACGCAGTATTTT.

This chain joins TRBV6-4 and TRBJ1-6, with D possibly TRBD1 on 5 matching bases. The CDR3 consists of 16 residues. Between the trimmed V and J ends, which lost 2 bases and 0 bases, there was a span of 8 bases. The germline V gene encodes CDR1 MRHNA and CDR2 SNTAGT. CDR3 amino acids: CASSDPDSSYNSPLHF. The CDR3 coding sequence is TGTGCCAGCAGTGACCCCGACAGCTCCTATAATTCACCCCTCCACTTT.

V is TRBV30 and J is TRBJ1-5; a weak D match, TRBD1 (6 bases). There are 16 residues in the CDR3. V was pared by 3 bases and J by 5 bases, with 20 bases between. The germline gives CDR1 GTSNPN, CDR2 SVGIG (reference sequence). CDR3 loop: CAWREPLGRGYQPQHF. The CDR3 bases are TGTGCCTGGAGAGAACCCCTCGGCAGGGGCTATCAGCCCCAGCATTTT.

For the CDR3, the DNA is TGTGCCAGCAGTGCGGACAGGGGGAGGGACGAGCAGTACTTC. It translates to CASSADRGRDEQYF. The chain links TRBV2 to TRBJ2-7, with 10 bases that match TRBD1. This CDR3 region has 14 residues. Germline values: CDR1 SNHLY, CDR2 FYNNEI. Trimming removed 4 bases from V and 5 bases from J; junction bases left unmatched: 5.